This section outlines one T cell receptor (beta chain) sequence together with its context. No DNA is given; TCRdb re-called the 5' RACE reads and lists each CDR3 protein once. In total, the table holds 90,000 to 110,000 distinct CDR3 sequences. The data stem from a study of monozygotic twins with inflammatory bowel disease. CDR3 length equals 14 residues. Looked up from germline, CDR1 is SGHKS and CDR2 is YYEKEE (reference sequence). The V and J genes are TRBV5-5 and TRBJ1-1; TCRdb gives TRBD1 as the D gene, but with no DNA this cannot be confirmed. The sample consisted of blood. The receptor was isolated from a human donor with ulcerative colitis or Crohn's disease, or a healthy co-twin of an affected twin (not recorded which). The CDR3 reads CASSFYGTGVEAFF. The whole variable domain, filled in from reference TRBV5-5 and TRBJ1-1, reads DAGVTQSPTHLIKTRGQQVTLRCSPISGHKSVSWYQQVLGQGPQFIFQYYEKEERGRGNFPDRFSARQFPNYSSELNVNALLLGDSALYLCASSFYGTGVEAFFGQGTRLTVV.